This passage covers 12 T cell receptor beta chains from one sample sequenced in a study of cytomegalovirus exposure and HLA in healthy donors. Use of 60 Vbeta and 13 Jbeta primers characterized the PCR. Only in-frame clones appear in the TCRdb table, and some are missing; sequencing was by immunoSEQ multiplex PCR. The table has 270,000 or so clones, about nine tenths seen once; the top ten hold 3% to 4%. Sequencing was carried out using PBMCs. All receptors derive from a man in his forties in good health and CMV-seropositive.

This clone was counted a single time. The chain recombines TRBV6-5 with TRBJ2-5, with D hard to call. Germline CDR1 is MNHEY and CDR2 is SVGAGI. The CDR3 extends over 14 amino acids. The ends were cut back, 5 bases at V and 5 bases at J, with 15 bases in the middle. CDR3 bases: TGTGCCAGCAGTCCTCTGAGGTCCGAGGAGACCCAGTACTTC. It specifies CASSPLRSEETQYF.

The CDR3 reads CASSSHSGTASYEQYF. CDR3 DNA sequence: TGTGCCAGCAGCTCGCATAGCGGGACGGCATCCTACGAGCAGTACTTC. V gene TRBV7-9 combines with J gene TRBJ2-7; 8 nucleotides match TRBD2. The germline V gene encodes CDR1 SEHNR and CDR2 FQNEAQ (reference sequence). The CDR3 is 16 amino acids. J gave up 1 base and V 4 bases, and 9 bases lay outside the gene matches.

The chain uses TRBV27 and TRBJ2-3; 12 bases fit TRBD2. Germline V CDR1 and CDR2: MNHEY, SMNVEV (reference sequence). V gave up 9 bases and J gave up 0 bases; unmatched junction bases: 4. This CDR3 has 15 amino acids. The CDR3 DNA is TGTGCCAGTTCCGGACTAGCGGGGAGCACAGATACGCAGTATTTT. Protein: CASSGLAGSTDTQYF.

V gene TRBV6-6 combines with J gene TRBJ1-4; possible D gene TRBD1, 6 bases. The CDR3 is 15 amino acids. The V end lost 6 bases, the J end lost 6 bases, and 17 bases lay between the germline ends. From germline, CDR1 is MNHNY and CDR2 SVGAGI (reference sequence). The CDR3 reads CASSRPGGADEKLFF. In nucleotides, the CDR3 is TGTGCCAGCAGCCGACCCGGGGGGGCGGATGAAAAACTGTTTTTT.

V usage is TRBV7-9 and J usage is TRBJ2-1; 12 bases agree with TRBD2. The trim removed 6 bases at V and 5 bases at J, leaving 8 bases unmatched. The CDR3 spans 16 residues. Germline V gene lookup returns CDR1 SEHNR and CDR2 FQNEAQ (reference sequence). This CDR3 is CASSASGRAWDNEQFF. Here the CDR3 DNA reads TGTGCCAGCAGTGCTAGCGGGAGGGCCTGGGACAATGAGCAGTTCTTC. The variable domain in full, with the rest retrieved from reference TRBV7-9 and TRBJ2-1, is DTGVSQNPRHKITKRGQNVTFRCDPISEHNRLYWYRQTLGQGPEFLTYFQNEAQLEKSRLLSDRFSAERPKGSFSTLEIQRTEQGDSAMYLCASSASGRAWDNEQFFGPGTRLTVL.

This clone was seen a few times. The chain combines TRBV10-3 with TRBJ2-7; 13 bases match TRBD2. This CDR3 has 16 residues. V lost 5 bases and J lost 3; bases outside the gene matches: 7. The germline CDR1 and CDR2 sequences are ENHRY and SYGVKD. The CDR3 bases are TGTGCCATCAGTCCTACTAGCGGGAGGGCCTTCTACGAGCAGTACTTC. Its translation is CAISPTSGRAFYEQYF.

The rearrangement joins TRBV18 to TRBJ2-3; 10 bases are shared with TRBD2. J was trimmed by 4 bases and V by 1 base; bases with no gene match: 14. This CDR3 contains 19 residues. The V gene's germline CDR1 is KGHSH and CDR2 LQKENI. CDR3 protein: CASSPLASGSASNADTQYF. In DNA form, the CDR3 reads TGTGCCAGCTCACCACTGGCTAGCGGGAGTGCCAGCAATGCAGATACGCAGTATTTT.

This rearrangement joins TRBV19 to TRBJ1-1, with 10 positions matching TRBD1. V shed 3 bases, J shed 4 bases, and the junction held 2 bases outside the gene matches. This CDR3 has 14 residues. CDR1 and CDR2 from the germline V gene are LNHDA and SQIVND (reference sequence). The CDR3 nucleotides are TGTGCCAGTAGTATCCGGACAGGGGGCACTGAAGCTTTCTTT. Translation gives CASSIRTGGTEAFF.

V gene TRBV2 combines with J gene TRBJ2-3, with D unclear. Germline CDR1 reads SNHLY; CDR2 reads FYNNEI. V was clipped by 3 bases and J by 0 bases, with 13 bases between them. The CDR3 totals 16 residues. The CDR3: CASSDTRRRSTDTQYF. The CDR3 coding sequence is TGTGCCAGCAGTGATACGAGGAGAAGAAGCACAGATACGCAGTATTTT.

This chain connects TRBV15 to TRBJ2-2, with 7 nucleotides matching TRBD1. The CDR3 covers 19 residues. Per germline, CDR1 LNHNV and CDR2 YYDKDF (reference sequence). With V trimmed by 8 bases and J by 0 bases, 18 bases remained unmatched. The CDR3 loop reads CATFEGGRGRFANTGELFF. The CDR3 DNA reads as TGTGCCACCTTCGAAGGGGGCAGAGGACGTTTCGCGAACACCGGGGAGCTGTTTTTT.

The gene calls are TRBV5-6 and TRBJ2-1, with 15 bases matching TRBD2. CDR1 and CDR2 from the germline V gene are SGHDT and YYEEEE. The CDR3 spans 15 residues. The junction had 4 bases not matched to a gene; V was cut back by 4 bases and J by 8 bases. The CDR3 here is CASSPGLAGGYEQFF. Here the CDR3 DNA reads TGTGCCAGCAGCCCCGGACTAGCGGGAGGGTATGAGCAGTTCTTC.

The chain has TRBV7-2 and TRBJ2-7, with 7 bases identical to TRBD1. V shed 6 bases, J shed 7 bases, and the junction held 9 bases outside the gene matches. CDR1 and CDR2 from the germline V gene are SGHTA and FQGNSA. This CDR3 region has 13 residues. CDR3 amino acids: CASSPDRQGEQYF. The CDR3, as DNA: TGTGCCAGCAGTCCGGACAGGCAAGGGGAGCAGTACTTC.